The subject of this entry is one T cell receptor (beta chain). Membership in each cohort depended on participant-reported clinical history. The table came from immunoSEQ multiplex PCR; TCRdb's copy has only in-frame clones and leaves some out. Of roughly 340,000 clones detected, about 89% appear once; the ten largest clones hold approximately 1.9%. This specimen comes from a study of blood T cell repertoires in COVID-19. The wider study: Sources were T cells, B-cell-depleted T cells, or PBMCs; the material itself was cDNA or gDNA.

The CDR3 consists of 16 residues. Trimming took 1 base from V and 3 from J; bases not matched to a gene: 6. Germline V gives CDR1 SGHTA, CDR2 FQGNSA. The sequenced sample was PBMCs or T cells enriched from blood (not recorded which). This chain links TRBV7-2 with TRBJ2-3; 8 bases match TRBD1. The clonotype originates from a man between 35 and 55 years old in a cohort exposed to, infected with or recovered from COVID-19 (not recorded which). CDR3 coding DNA: TGTGCCAGCAGCTTAGTTCCAGGGGGCGCAACAGATACGCAGTATTTT. This translates into CASSLVPGGATDTQYF.